Each of the 31 T cell receptor beta chains below was sequenced from the same sample in a study of OX40 agonist ivuxolimab in advanced cancers. Profiling relied on immunoSEQ multiplex PCR, and the TCRdb table lists in-frame clones only, not all of them. The table has about 55,000 clones, roughly nine tenths seen once. Source: CD4+ or CD8+ T cells sorted from blood, taken in a trial of the OX40 agonist ivuxolimab. These receptors originate from an adult with an advanced solid tumor such as melanoma, head and neck, liver or kidney cancer.

The chain is built from TRBV19 and TRBJ2-7, with a tentative D call TRBD2 (6 bases). The CDR3 is 15 residues long. The germline V gene encodes CDR1 LNHDA and CDR2 SQIVND (reference sequence). The germline V and J ends were trimmed by 4 bases and 3 bases, with 16 bases remaining between them. The CDR3: CASSKERLGNYEQYF. The DNA for the CDR3 is TGTGCCAGTAGTAAGGAAAGACTAGGAAACTACGAGCAGTACTTC.

This CDR3 is CASSQGKQREQFF. In DNA, the CDR3 is TGTGCCAGCAGCCAAGGAAAGCAGAGAGAGCAGTTCTTC. The chain recombines TRBV14 with TRBJ2-1; D remains ambiguous. Germline CDR1 SGHDN, CDR2 FVKESK. The CDR3 sequence is 13 residues long. The germline V and J ends were trimmed by 1 base and 10 bases, with 11 bases remaining between them. The complete variable domain, with remaining parts taken from reference TRBV14 and TRBJ2-1, reads EAGVTQFPSHSVIEKGQTVTLRCDPISGHDNLYWYRRVMGKEIKFLLHFVKESKQDESGMPNNRFLAERTGGTYSTLKVQPAELEDSGVYFCASSQGKQREQFFGPGTRLTVL.

The chain uses TRBV19 and TRBJ1-2; the D gene is possibly TRBD1 (5 bases). The CDR3 loop spans 12 amino acids. Germline values: CDR1 LNHDA, CDR2 SQIVND (reference sequence). Trimming left V 7 bases short and J 8 bases short, with 14 bases between. The CDR3 sequence: CASTKGRWGYTF. Written as DNA, the CDR3 is TGTGCCAGTACTAAGGGACGCTGGGGCTACACCTTC.

The CDR3 DNA reads as TGTGCCAGCAGTGAGGGACCTAGCACAGATACGCAGTATTTT. Translating it yields CASSEGPSTDTQYF. This chain joins TRBV6-1 and TRBJ2-3, with D perhaps matching TRBD1 or TRBD2 (5 bases each). Trimming took 3 bases from V and 0 from J, leaving 7 bases between them. The CDR3 has 14 amino acids. Per the germline V gene, CDR1 is MNHNS and CDR2 is SASEGT.

The chain couples TRBV5-1 to TRBJ2-5, with D maybe TRBD1 (5 bases). The ends were cut back, 0 bases at V and 5 bases at J, with 17 bases in the middle. The length of the CDR3 is 16 residues. Germline CDR1 reads SGHRS; CDR2 reads YFSETQ. The CDR3 nucleotides are TGCGCCAGCAGCTTGGTGGGGCCGATGGGTCTGGAGACCCAGTACTTC. Its translation is CASSLVGPMGLETQYF.

The chain joins TRBV7-9 to TRBJ1-1; 8 bases match TRBD1. The ends lost 6 bases at V and 1 base at J; junction bases unmatched: 4. Germline V gene lookup returns CDR1 SEHNR and CDR2 FQNEAQ (reference sequence). This CDR3 comprises 14 residues. The CDR3 DNA reads as TGTGCCAGCAGGCTGGGGACAGGGAACACTGAAGCTTTCTTT. Translating gives CASRLGTGNTEAFF.

The chain is built from TRBV11-2 and TRBJ1-1, with D possibly TRBD1 on 6 matching bases. The CDR3 extends over 13 amino acids. V lost 2 bases to trimming and J lost 5 bases, with 9 bases between them. Germline CDR1 reads SGHAT; CDR2 reads FQNNGV. CDR3 nucleotides: TGTGCCAGCAGCTTATTAAGGGGGACTGAAGCTTTCTTT. This translates into CASSLLRGTEAFF.

The rearrangement uses TRBV30 and TRBJ2-7; D assignment may be TRBD1 or TRBD2 (5 bases each). V was pared by 2 bases and J by 7 bases, with 9 bases between. This CDR3 is 11 amino acids long. Looked up from germline, CDR1 is GTSNPN and CDR2 is SVGIG (reference sequence). DNA for the CDR3: TGTGCCTGGAGTCCCGAGGGGGAGCAGTACTTC. Encoded protein: CAWSPEGEQYF.

This chain connects TRBV28 to TRBJ2-5; D is possibly TRBD2 (5 bases). The DNA end is a closer match to TRBJ2-7, so the J assignment may be wrong. From germline, CDR1 is MDHEN and CDR2 SYDVKM. The CDR3 runs to 14 residues. DNA of the CDR3: TGTGCCAGCAGCCCGAGGGATGCTTTCTACGAGCAGTACTTC. Residues: CASSPRDAFYEQYF.

This clone was picked up one time. This rearrangement joins TRBV6-5 to TRBJ2-1, with 8 bases matching TRBD2. This CDR3 is built from 13 residues. Trimming at V came to 5 bases and at J to 4 bases, leaving 1 base not matched to a gene. Germline-derived CDR1 and CDR2 are MNHEY and SVGAGI. The CDR3 region is CASSTSGYNEQFF. The CDR3 DNA is TGTGCCAGCAGTACTAGCGGTTACAATGAGCAGTTCTTC.

The V and J genes are TRBV12-5 and TRBJ2-5; no firm D call. The ends were cut back, 5 bases at V and 4 bases at J, with 8 bases in the middle. The CDR3 has 12 residues. Per the germline V gene, CDR1 is LGHNT and CDR2 is FRNRAP. Written as DNA, the CDR3 is TGTGCTAGTGGTACGACCCCAGAGACCCAGTACTTC. It is translated as CASGTTPETQYF.

This clone has just a few counts. This sequence joins TRBV7-6 and TRBJ1-1; D gene ambiguous. CDR3 length: 15 amino acids. V lost 1 base, J lost 0 bases, and 9 bases lay in between. CDR1 is SGHVS and CDR2 is FNYEAQ in the germline V gene. DNA of the CDR3: TGTGCCAGCAGCTTAGGTCGGGCTCTGAACACTGAAGCTTTCTTT. Translating gives CASSLGRALNTEAFF. The entire variable domain, with the rest obtained from reference TRBV7-6 and TRBJ1-1, is as follows: GAGVSQSPRYKVTKRGQDVALRCDPISGHVSLYWYRQALGQGPEFLTYFNYEAQQDKSGLPNDRFSAERPEGSISTLTIQRTEQRDSAMYRCASSLGRALNTEAFFGQGTRLTVV.

This clone was observed a few times. The same CDR3 can be traced to other DNA sequences in this sample. This chain uses TRBV11-2 with TRBJ2-7; a possible D gene is TRBD2 (6 bases). The V gene's germline CDR1 is SGHAT and CDR2 FQNNGV. The V end lost 3 bases, the J end lost 7 bases, and 7 bases lay between the germline ends. The CDR3 length is 11 residues. Written as DNA, the CDR3 is TGTGCCAGCAGCTTTGGGAGGGAGCAGTACTTC. Amino acids: CASSFGREQYF.

This clone was picked up one time. The V gene is TRBV30, the J gene TRBJ2-3, with TRBD2 matching over 8 bases. CDR1 GTSNPN and CDR2 SVGIG come from the germline V gene (reference sequence). The CDR3 extends over 16 amino acids. V lost 0 bases and J lost 1; bases outside the gene matches: 6. The CDR3, as DNA: TGTGCCTGGAGTGTTTGGACTAGCCGCGGCACAGATACGCAGTATTTT. It codes for CAWSVWTSRGTDTQYF.

In DNA form, the CDR3 reads TGTGCCAGCGTCAGGGGGAATAGTGTCCTGGACACTGAAGCTTTCTTT. Its translation: CASVRGNSVLDTEAFF. The chain is built from TRBV5-6 and TRBJ1-1; 7 positions match TRBD1. Germline assignment: CDR1 SGHDT and CDR2 YYEEEE. The junction had 15 bases not matched to a gene; V was cut back by 7 bases and J by 3 bases. This CDR3 has 16 residues.

A single count supports this clone. The chain uses TRBV7-8 and TRBJ2-7; 7 bases match TRBD1. Germline V CDR1 and CDR2: SGHVS, FQNEAQ. The CDR3 length is 14 residues. Trimming at V came to 5 bases and at J to 0 bases, leaving 4 bases not matched to a gene. The CDR3 is CASSPGTDSYEQYV. The CDR3 DNA reads as TGTGCCAGCAGCCCCGGGACAGACTCCTACGAGCAGTACGTC.

As DNA, the CDR3 is TGTGCCAGCAGCGGCGGGACAGCAACAACTTCCAGCTCTGGAAACACCATATATTTT. Protein sequence: CASSGGTATTSSSGNTIYF. The chain is built from TRBV7-9 and TRBJ1-3; 7 bases map to TRBD1. The CDR3 is 19 amino acids. The junction had 16 bases not matched to a gene; V was cut back by 5 bases and J by 0 bases. Germline lookup yields CDR1 SEHNR and CDR2 FQNEAQ (reference sequence).

The chain's CDR3 is CASSLETDYEQYF. CDR3 in DNA: TGTGCCAGCAGCTTAGAGACTGATTACGAGCAGTACTTC. The rearrangement links TRBV7-9 to TRBJ2-7, with D uncertain. Trimming cost V 1 base and J 4 bases, with 8 bases left between them. CDR3 length: 13 amino acids. Germline V gene lookup returns CDR1 SEHNR and CDR2 FQNEAQ (reference sequence).

This chain uses TRBV29-1 with TRBJ1-2; no clear D. The V gene's germline CDR1 is SQVTM and CDR2 ANQGSEA. The length of the CDR3 is 12 residues. V was cut by 7 bases and J by 4 bases, with 13 bases left in between. For the CDR3, the DNA is TGCAGCGCGGTACAAGGTCCCTATGGCTACACCTTC. Protein product: CSAVQGPYGYTF.

The chain combines TRBV4-3 with TRBJ2-1; unclear D gene. The CDR3 is 15 residues long. CDR1 is LGHNA, CDR2 YSLEER, per germline. Trimming shortened V by 0 bases and J by 7 bases, and 13 bases separated the two germline ends. The CDR3 sequence is CASSQDRSSGNEQFF. CDR3 coding DNA: TGCGCCAGCAGCCAAGATCGAAGTTCTGGAAATGAGCAGTTCTTC.

V is TRBV5-6 and J is TRBJ2-1; D ambiguous. In germline, CDR1 is SGHDT, CDR2 YYEEEE. Trimming shortened V by 5 bases and J by 8 bases, and 20 bases separated the two germline ends. The CDR3 sequence is 15 residues long. The CDR3 region has the DNA TGTGCCAGCAGACCTTTAACCTCGGCGTTCGATGAGCAGTTCTTC. Encoded protein: CASRPLTSAFDEQFF.

The chain joins TRBV9 to TRBJ2-1, with 10 bases aligning to TRBD2. CDR3 length equals 14 residues. Trimming removed 3 bases from V and 5 bases from J; junction bases left unmatched: 2. CDR1 is SGDLS, CDR2 YYNGEE, per germline. The CDR3 nucleotides are TGTGCCAGCAGCGCTAGCGGGGGAAACAATGAGCAGTTCTTC. It encodes CASSASGGNNEQFF.

This chain uses TRBV20-1 with TRBJ1-2, with a tentative D call TRBD1 (6 bases). The ends were cut back, 3 bases at V and 7 bases at J, with 9 bases in the middle. The CDR3 extends over 11 amino acids. Germline loops: CDR1 DFQATT, CDR2 SNEGSKA (reference sequence). This chain's CDR3 is CSARPGVGYTF. CDR3 nucleotides: TGCAGTGCTAGGCCAGGGGTTGGCTACACCTTC.

This clone has only one observation. This chain links TRBV29-1 with TRBJ2-7, with 8 bases identical to TRBD2. Per germline, CDR1 SQVTM and CDR2 ANQGSEA. V dropped 2 bases and J dropped 2; count of bases not matched to a gene: 5. The CDR3 extends over 14 amino acids. In nucleotides, the CDR3 is TGCAGCGTTGAAACCCCGGGAGGGGCCTACGAGCAGTACTTC. It specifies CSVETPGGAYEQYF.

This chain uses TRBV10-3 with TRBJ2-1, with D maybe TRBD2 (5 bases). The germline CDR1 and CDR2 sequences are ENHRY and SYGVKD. V lost 8 bases and J 8 bases, leaving 10 bases between the germline ends. CDR3 size: 11 residues. The CDR3 DNA reads as TGTGCCATCCGGAGCGGCGATGAGCAGTTCTTC. Its translation: CAIRSGDEQFF.

V and J are TRBV28 and TRBJ1-1, with 11 bases identical to TRBD1. The CDR3 extends over 16 amino acids. Losses at the gene ends were 2 bases for V and 3 bases for J; bases not matched to a gene: 5. Germline CDR1 is MDHEN and CDR2 is SYDVKM. CDR3 region: CASSLTPGQGDTEAFF. CDR3 nucleotides: TGTGCCAGCAGTTTAACCCCGGGACAGGGGGACACTGAAGCTTTCTTT.

The chain uses TRBV7-8 and TRBJ2-1, with D perhaps given as TRBD1 or TRBD2 (5 bases each). V lost 1 base to trimming and J lost 9 bases, with 16 bases between them. The CDR3 covers 15 residues. Per the germline V gene, CDR1 is SGHVS and CDR2 is FQNEAQ. The CDR3 nucleotides are TGTGCCAGCAGCTTAGGGGGGACGGGCCCCGCTGAGCAGTTCTTC. Protein product: CASSLGGTGPAEQFF.

The genes are TRBV29-1 and TRBJ1-2, with D possibly matching TRBD1 (6 bases). The CDR3 runs 14 residues. Trimming removed 3 bases at V and 0 bases at J, with 11 bases between. From germline, CDR1 is SQVTM and CDR2 ANQGSEA. The CDR3 loop is CSVEDSLANYGYTF. The CDR3 DNA follows: TGCAGCGTTGAGGACAGTTTAGCTAACTATGGCTACACCTTC.

The chain couples TRBV6-1 to TRBJ2-1; TRBD2 matches 11 bases. V dropped 1 base and J dropped 8; count of bases not matched to a gene: 4. The germline V gene encodes CDR1 MNHNS and CDR2 SASEGT. The CDR3 runs to 15 residues. The chain's CDR3 is CASSEGSGRGDEQFF. CDR3 nucleotide sequence: TGTGCCAGCAGTGAAGGTAGCGGGAGGGGGGATGAGCAGTTCTTC.

The chain combines TRBV2 with TRBJ2-7; D not resolved. The germline V and J ends were trimmed by 2 bases and 3 bases, with 8 bases remaining between them. Germline V gene sequence: CDR1 SNHLY, CDR2 FYNNEI. The CDR3 loop spans 13 amino acids. The CDR3 sequence is CASSELRRYEQYF. Written as DNA, the CDR3 is TGTGCCAGCAGTGAATTAAGGCGCTACGAGCAGTACTTC.

The gene calls are TRBV7-2 and TRBJ2-7, with TRBD2 matching 10 bases. There are 15 residues in the CDR3. The V gene's germline CDR1 is SGHTA and CDR2 FQGNSA. V shed 5 bases and J 6 bases; nucleotides not matched to a gene: 10. The CDR3 bases are TGTGCCAGCAGCATCACAGCGGGAGGGCTCTCCGAGCAGTACTTC. This sequence encodes CASSITAGGLSEQYF.